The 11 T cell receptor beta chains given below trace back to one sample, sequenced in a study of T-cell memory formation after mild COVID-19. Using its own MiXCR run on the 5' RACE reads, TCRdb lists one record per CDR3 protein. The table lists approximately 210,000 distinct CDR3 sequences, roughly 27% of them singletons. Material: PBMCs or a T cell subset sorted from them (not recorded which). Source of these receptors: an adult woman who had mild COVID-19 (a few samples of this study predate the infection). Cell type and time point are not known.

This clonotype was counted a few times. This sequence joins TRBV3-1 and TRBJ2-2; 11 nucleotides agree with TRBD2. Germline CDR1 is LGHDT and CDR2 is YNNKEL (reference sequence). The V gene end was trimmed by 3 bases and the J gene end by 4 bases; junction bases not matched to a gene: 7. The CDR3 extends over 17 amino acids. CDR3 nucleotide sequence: TGTGCCAGCAGCCACTCTTCTAGCGGGGGGATCACCGGGGAGCTGTTTTTT. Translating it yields CASSHSSSGGITGELFF.

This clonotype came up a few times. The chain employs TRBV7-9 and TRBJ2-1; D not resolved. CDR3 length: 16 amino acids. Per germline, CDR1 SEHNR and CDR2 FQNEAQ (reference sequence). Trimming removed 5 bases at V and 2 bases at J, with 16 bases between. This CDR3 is CASSPWVTPTYNEQFF. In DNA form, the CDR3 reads TGTGCCAGCAGCCCTTGGGTGACCCCAACCTACAATGAGCAGTTCTTC.

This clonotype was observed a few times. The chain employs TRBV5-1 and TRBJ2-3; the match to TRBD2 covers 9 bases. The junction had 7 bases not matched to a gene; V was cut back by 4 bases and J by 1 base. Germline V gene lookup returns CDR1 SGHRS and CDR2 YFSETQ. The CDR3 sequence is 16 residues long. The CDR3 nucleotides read TGCGCCAGCAGCCCCCCCCGGACTAGCGGCACAGATACGCAGTATTTT. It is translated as CASSPPRTSGTDTQYF.

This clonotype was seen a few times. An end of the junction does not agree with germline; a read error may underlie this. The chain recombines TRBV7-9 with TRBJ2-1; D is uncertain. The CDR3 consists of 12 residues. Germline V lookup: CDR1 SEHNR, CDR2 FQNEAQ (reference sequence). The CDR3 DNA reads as TGTGCCAGCAGTTTAGAGAGGAATGAGCAGTTCTTC. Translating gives CASSLERNEQFF.

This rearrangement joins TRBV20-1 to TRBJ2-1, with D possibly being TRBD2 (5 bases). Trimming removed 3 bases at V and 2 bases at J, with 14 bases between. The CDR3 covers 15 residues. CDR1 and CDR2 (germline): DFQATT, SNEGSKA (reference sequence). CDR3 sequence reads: CSASHAGTAYNEQFF. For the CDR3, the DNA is TGCAGTGCTAGTCATGCGGGTACTGCCTACAATGAGCAGTTCTTC.

CDR3 DNA sequence: TGTGCCAGCAGTGAATCCGTCGCAGGGGAACTTCTTGGCTACACCTTC. It specifies CASSESVAGELLGYTF. The chain employs TRBV25-1 and TRBJ1-2; tentative D call: TRBD1 (6 bases). There are 16 residues in the CDR3. Germline CDR1 reads MGHDK; CDR2 reads SYGVNS. The germline V and J ends were trimmed by 1 base and 7 bases, with 19 bases remaining between them.

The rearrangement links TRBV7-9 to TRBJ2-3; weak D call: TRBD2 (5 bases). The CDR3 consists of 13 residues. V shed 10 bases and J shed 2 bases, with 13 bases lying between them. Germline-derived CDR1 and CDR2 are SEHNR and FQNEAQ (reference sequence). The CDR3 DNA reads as TGTGCCACCGAGCGGCCAGACACAGATACGCAGTATTTT. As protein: CATERPDTDTQYF.

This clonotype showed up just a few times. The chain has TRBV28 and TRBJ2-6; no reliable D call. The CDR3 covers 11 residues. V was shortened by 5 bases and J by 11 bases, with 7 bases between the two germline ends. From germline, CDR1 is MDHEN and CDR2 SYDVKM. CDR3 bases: TGTGCCAGCAGTACGTATTACGTCCTGACTTTC. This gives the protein CASSTYYVLTF.

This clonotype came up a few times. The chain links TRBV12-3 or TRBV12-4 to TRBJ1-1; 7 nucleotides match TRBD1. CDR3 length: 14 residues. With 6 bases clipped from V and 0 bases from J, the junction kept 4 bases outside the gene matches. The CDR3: CASRRGGMNTEAFF. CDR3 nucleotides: TGTGCCAGCAGGCGAGGGGGCATGAACACTGAAGCTTTCTTT.

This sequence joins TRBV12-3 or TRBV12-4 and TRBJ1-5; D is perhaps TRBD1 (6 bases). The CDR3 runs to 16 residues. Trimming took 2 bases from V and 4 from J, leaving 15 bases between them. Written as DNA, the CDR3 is TGTGCCAGCAGTTTAACAGGGAAGGGAGCTAATCAGCCCCAGCATTTT. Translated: CASSLTGKGANQPQHF.

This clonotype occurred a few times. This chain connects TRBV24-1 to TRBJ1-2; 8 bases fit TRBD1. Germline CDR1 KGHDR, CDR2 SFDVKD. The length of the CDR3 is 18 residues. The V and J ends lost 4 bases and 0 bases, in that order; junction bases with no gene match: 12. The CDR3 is CATSDTGQGKRPNYGYTF. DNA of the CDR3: TGTGCCACCAGTGACACCGGACAGGGAAAAAGACCTAACTATGGCTACACCTTC.